The clone carrying this TCR beta chain was counted once. This entry is derived from a study of blood T cell repertoires in COVID-19. Looking at the study overall: PBMCs, B-cell-depleted T cells, or T cells were the source of the cDNA or gDNA that made up the material.

The length of the CDR3 is 16 residues. Germline lookup yields CDR1 SGHAT and CDR2 FQNNGV. V lost 1 base to trimming and J lost 3 bases, with 13 bases between them. Methods used by the authors: Reference gene primer amplification gave nucleated cell count estimates. The data were produced by immunoSEQ multiplex PCR, yet TCRdb's version contains in-frame clones alone and is incomplete. D and trimming come from the DNA, and the V and J calls and clone size come from that table. The sample gives under 300,000 clones, roughly 90% of which show up once; around 6.5% is in the top ten. The genes are TRBV11-2 and TRBJ2-1; possibly TRBD2 for D (6 bases). The material sequenced was peripheral blood. This receptor was identified in a man aged 60-69 years with acute or convalescent COVID-19. CDR3 sequence (DNA): TGTGCCAGCAGCTTAGGGCGGGGCAGCCTCTACAATGAGCAGTTCTTC. Translation: CASSLGRGSLYNEQFF.